This is a list of T cell receptor beta chains from one sample in a study of blood T cell repertoires in COVID-19. Only in-frame clones appear in the TCRdb table, and some are missing; sequencing was by immunoSEQ multiplex PCR. The sample has approximately 260,000 clones, roughly 85% seen once; the top ten hold roughly 11%. Sample: peripheral blood. Source of these receptors: a woman in her seventies with acute or convalescent COVID-19. CDR3s include the opening cysteine and the closing phenylalanine or tryptophan. D genes are given only for firm matches. Size is omitted from some rows. Given values are once, few, many or a class for expanded clones.

size | J | V | D | CDR3 | DNA
- | TRBJ1-6 | TRBV5-1 | - | CASSPGRFSYNSPLHF | TGCGCCAGCAGCCCGGGTAGGTTCTCCTATAATTCACCCCTCCACTTT
- | TRBJ1-1 | TRBV5-1 | TRBD1 | CASSMTGRVVTEAFF | TGCGCCAGCAGCATGACAGGGCGGGTGGTCACTGAAGCTTTCTTT
- | TRBJ1-2 | TRBV19 | TRBD1 | CASSIVSGQVYGYTF | TGTGCCAGTAGTATAGTGTCTGGACAGGTTTATGGCTACACCTTC
- | TRBJ2-1 | TRBV7-2 | TRBD2 | CASSLEGGLGPSNEQFF | TGTGCCAGCAGCTTAGAGGGGGGACTAGGCCCCTCCAATGAGCAGTTCTTC
- | TRBJ2-1 | TRBV7-3 | - | CASSSERYNEQFF | TGTGCCAGCAGTTCCGAGAGATACAATGAGCAGTTCTTC
- | TRBJ1-6 | TRBV27 | - | CASSFQFSPLHF | TGTGCCAGCAGTTTCCAGTTTTCACCCCTCCACTTT
- | TRBJ1-1 | TRBV10-3 | - | CAISESGAGRAFF | TGTGCCATCAGTGAGTCTGGCGCGGGGAGGGCTTTCTTT
once | TRBJ2-3 | TRBV5-6 | TRBD2 | CASSPSGGASRTDTQYF | TGTGCCAGCAGTCCTAGCGGGGGGGCCTCGAGGACAGATACGCAGTATTTT
- | TRBJ2-1 | TRBV11-3 | TRBD2 | CASSVKASGGRNEQFF | TGTGCCAGCAGCGTCAAGGCTAGCGGGGGCCGTAATGAGCAGTTCTTC
- | TRBJ2-5 | TRBV7-3 | TRBD2 | CASSPSGAETQYF | TGTGCCAGCAGCCCCAGCGGGGCGGAGACCCAGTACTTC
- | TRBJ2-3 | TRBV24-1 | TRBD1 | CATAGQEADTQYF | TGTGCCACCGCAGGACAGGAAGCAGATACGCAGTATTTT
- | TRBJ1-5 | TRBV19 | TRBD1 | CASSSTGSNQPQHF | TGTGCCAGTAGCTCGACAGGGAGCAATCAGCCCCAGCATTTT
- | TRBJ1-4 | TRBV27 | TRBD1 | CASSPLDRALEKLFF | TGTGCCAGCAGTCCGCTGGACAGGGCATTAGAAAAACTGTTTTTT
- | TRBJ1-5 | TRBV4-1 | TRBD1 | CASSLRDSQNQPQHF | TGCGCCAGCAGCTTACGGGACAGTCAAAATCAGCCCCAGCATTTT
- | TRBJ1-1 | TRBV18 | - | CASSLHPGDPNTEAFF | TGTGCCAGCTCACTGCACCCGGGAGACCCGAACACTGAAGCTTTCTTT
- | TRBJ2-1 | TRBV4-1 | TRBD1 | CASSLPGQGYNEQFF | TGCGCCAGCAGCCTTCCGGGACAGGGCTACAATGAGCAGTTCTTC
- | TRBJ2-4 | TRBV6-2/TRBV6-3 | TRBD2 | CASSYSTLAGVKNIQYF | TGTGCCAGCAGTTACTCGACCTTAGCGGGGGTTAAAAACATTCAGTACTTC
- | TRBJ2-7 | TRBV20-1 | TRBD2 | CSASRPAGGLYEQYF | TGCAGTGCTAGTCGGCCAGCGGGGGGACTATACGAGCAGTACTTC
- | TRBJ2-7 | TRBV5-4 | TRBD1 | CASRVQGAGEQYF | TGTGCCAGCAGAGTACAGGGGGCGGGGGAGCAGTACTTC
- | TRBJ2-1 | TRBV27 | - | CASSDWPQGLFF | TGTGCCAGCAGTGACTGGCCGCAGGGGCTGTTCTTC
- | TRBJ2-2 | TRBV3-1/TRBV3-2 | - | CASSPYGRRGGTGELFF | TGTGCCAGCAGTCCTTACGGAAGGAGAGGTGGCACCGGGGAGCTGTTTTTT
- | TRBJ1-4 | TRBV18 | TRBD1 | CASSPNPTGGAGAEKLFF | TGTGCCAGCTCACCGAATCCGACAGGGGGCGCGGGCGCAGAAAAACTGTTTTTT
- | TRBJ2-2 | TRBV2 | - | CASRARGQPPGELFF | TGTGCCAGCAGGGCGCGGGGACAGCCCCCTGGGGAGCTGTTTTTT
- | TRBJ2-5 | TRBV28 | TRBD1 | CASRIQGETQYF | TGTGCCAGCAGAATACAGGGGGAGACCCAGTACTTC
- | TRBJ2-3 | TRBV4-2 | TRBD2 | CASSAGGDTQYF | TGTGCCAGCAGCGCCGGGGGGGATACGCAGTATTTT
- | TRBJ2-3 | TRBV14 | - | CASSHPTATSTDTQYF | TGTGCCAGCAGCCACCCGACTGCGACTAGCACAGATACGCAGTATTTT
few | TRBJ2-3 | TRBV2 | TRBD2 | CASRSPSGVGTDTQYF | TGTGCCAGCAGGTCCCCTAGCGGAGTCGGCACAGATACGCAGTATTTT
- | TRBJ1-1 | TRBV6-6 | - | CASSFPGGRVTEAFF | TGTGCCAGCAGTTTCCCCGGGGGACGGGTCACTGAAGCTTTCTTT
- | TRBJ2-3 | TRBV3-1/TRBV3-2 | - | CASSQEGTRTQYF | TGTGCCAGCAGCCAAGAGGGGACTCGGACGCAGTATTTT
- | TRBJ1-2 | TRBV7-8 | TRBD1 | CASSLGQGNYGYTF | TGTGCCAGCAGCTTAGGACAGGGGAACTATGGCTACACCTTC
- | TRBJ1-5 | TRBV24-1 | - | CATTCRFNTNQPQHF | TGTGCCACCACATGCCGCTTTAACACGAATCAGCCCCAGCATTTT
- | TRBJ2-1 | TRBV6-5 | TRBD1 | CASSSEGQGVYNEQFF | TGTGCCAGCAGTTCGGAAGGACAGGGGGTCTACAATGAGCAGTTCTTC
- | TRBJ1-1 | TRBV6-5 | TRBD1 | CASRAFTGGREAFF | TGTGCCAGCAGAGCCTTTACAGGGGGCCGGGAAGCTTTCTTT
- | TRBJ2-2 | TRBV9 | - | CASTKETGELFF | TGTGCCAGCACAAAGGAGACCGGGGAGCTGTTTTTT
- | TRBJ1-2 | TRBV6-5 | - | CASSRTGYGYTF | TGTGCCAGCAGCCGGACTGGGTATGGCTACACCTTC
- | TRBJ1-4 | TRBV5-8 | - | CASSLAGVGEKLFF | TGTGCCAGCAGCTTGGCGGGAGTTGGGGAAAAACTGTTTTTT
- | TRBJ2-4 | TRBV28 | TRBD1 | CASRQTGQAKNIQYF | TGTGCCAGCAGACAAACGGGACAGGCGAAAAACATTCAGTACTTC
- | TRBJ1-6 | TRBV28 | TRBD1 | CASSLRGRDRVRDSPLHF | TGTGCCAGCAGTTTAAGGGGCCGCGACAGGGTTCGGGATTCACCCCTCCACTTT
- | TRBJ2-2 | TRBV5-1 | TRBD1 | CASSAPPGQGTGELFF | TGCGCCAGCAGCGCACCTCCGGGACAGGGGACCGGGGAGCTGTTTTTT
- | TRBJ2-1 | TRBV25-1 | - | CASSDGGINEQFF | TGTGCCAGCAGTGACGGAGGGATCAATGAGCAGTTCTTC
- | TRBJ1-3 | TRBV4-1 | - | CASSQEGGLAGGNTIYF | TGCGCCAGCAGCCAAGAAGGTGGTCTCGCAGGCGGAAACACCATATATTTT
- | TRBJ2-2 | TRBV3-1/TRBV3-2 | - | CASSARTVNTGELFF | TGTGCCAGCAGTGCCCGGACAGTGAACACCGGGGAGCTGTTTTTT
- | TRBJ2-1 | TRBV7-9 | - | CASSPRPGGPGNEQFF | TGTGCCAGCAGCCCCAGACCAGGGGGGCCGGGGAATGAGCAGTTCTTC
- | TRBJ1-2 | TRBV3-1/TRBV3-2 | - | CASSQEFVGGYTF | TGTGCCAGCAGCCAAGAGTTCGTCGGGGGCTACACCTTC
- | TRBJ2-5 | TRBV2 | - | CASSSTGETQYF | TGTGCCAGCAGCTCGACTGGGGAGACCCAGTACTTC
- | TRBJ2-1 | TRBV4-1 | TRBD2 | CASSQVAGGTNEQFF | TGCGCCAGCAGCCAAGTGGCGGGGGGGACCAATGAGCAGTTCTTC
- | TRBJ2-5 | TRBV7-7 | - | CASSLGLGAQETQYF | TGTGCTAGCAGCTTGGGGTTGGGGGCCCAAGAGACCCAGTACTTC
- | TRBJ1-1 | TRBV3-1/TRBV3-2 | - | CASRGTYNTEAFF | TGTGCCAGCCGGGGGACCTACAACACTGAAGCTTTCTTT
- | TRBJ1-3 | TRBV9 | TRBD1 | CASSVGGGQGTSSGNTIYF | TGTGCCAGCAGCGTGGGAGGGGGACAGGGGACATCCTCTGGAAACACCATATATTTT
- | TRBJ1-6 | TRBV2 | - | CASRQGGNSPLHF | TGTGCCAGCAGACAGGGTGGAAATTCACCCCTCCACTTT